This T cell receptor (beta chain) was found in a study of brain T cells in children with intractable seizures (dated by TCRdb to 2020 to 2022). Notes on the research overall: As a first screen for immune gene transcripts, resected brain tissue from about 58 pediatric epilepsy surgery cases was run on a NanoString immunology panel. Of the 12 selected surgery cases, pre-surgery blood was also sequenced for eight, so four had brain tissue only.

This clone occurred once. What this receptor recognizes is not known. The sample holds no much larger clone one base away, and base qualities are not on file. Explained via the paper, the time point label denotes: resected brain tissue, or blood drawn just prior to surgery. Surgery cases with the highest brain T cell transcript signatures were selected for TCR beta chain sequencing of brain tissue and, where available, blood. Before surgery, the patients had been given at least one anti-epileptic drug. TCR-sequenced patients were children with drug-resistant epilepsy due to tuberous sclerosis complex, focal cortical dysplasia, Rasmussen encephalitis or hemimegalencephaly. Blood was drawn right before the epilepsy surgery. Bulk genomic DNA was isolated from unsorted brain tissue and whole blood using the Monarch genomic DNA purification kit. Broad study findings and their caveats: The patients' HCMV serostatus was not known, and viral specificity was inferred solely from CDR3 sequence similarity. Because sequencing depth was different between pre-surgery and post-surgery blood, clones absent from the pre-surgery sample may reflect undersampling.

The CDR3 numbers 16 residues from cysteine through phenylalanine. Only the CDR3 DNA stays, 48 bases, in frame from base 1. CDR1 MGHRA and CDR2 YSYEKL were looked up in the germline V gene. V is pruned by 1 base and J by 3 bases, leaving 8 bases of the junction without a gene match. TCR beta chain sequences were generated from genomic DNA using the immunoSEQ assay. The study's processing was this. CDR3 sequences that did not begin with the conserved framework cysteine at position 104 were removed by hand. To get clonality, the normalized Shannon's Diversity Index was subtracted from one, giving values from 0 (maximal diversity) to 1 (oligoclonal). Chi-squared comparison-of-proportions tests assessed whether the same CDR3 differed in frequency between samples, such as brain versus blood. Public clonotypes were identified by searching immuneACCESS, and similarity to known antiviral clonotypes was assessed with the VDJdb browser. The table comes from immuneACCESS by way of TCRdb, which keeps in-frame sequences with V and J called. Part of the clones is missing from these tables; in studies checked, under half for an unresolved V gene and the rest for unknown reasons. V, J and clone size reflect that table, while D and trimming were determined from the DNA. Within this sample are 55,000 to 80,000 clones, with 90% to 97% of them counted one time only. The ten largest account for 0.38% of the sample.

This sequence originates from a boy younger than two with focal cortical dysplasia and intractable seizures. The sample in question was peripheral blood, obtained at surgery. The receptor chain draws on TRBV4-1 and TRBJ2-7, with 8 bases in between that match TRBD1. In nucleotides, the sequence is TGCGCCAGCAGCCAAGTAGTAAACAGGGGGAACTACGAGCAGTACTTC. This gives the protein CASSQVVNRGNYEQYF.